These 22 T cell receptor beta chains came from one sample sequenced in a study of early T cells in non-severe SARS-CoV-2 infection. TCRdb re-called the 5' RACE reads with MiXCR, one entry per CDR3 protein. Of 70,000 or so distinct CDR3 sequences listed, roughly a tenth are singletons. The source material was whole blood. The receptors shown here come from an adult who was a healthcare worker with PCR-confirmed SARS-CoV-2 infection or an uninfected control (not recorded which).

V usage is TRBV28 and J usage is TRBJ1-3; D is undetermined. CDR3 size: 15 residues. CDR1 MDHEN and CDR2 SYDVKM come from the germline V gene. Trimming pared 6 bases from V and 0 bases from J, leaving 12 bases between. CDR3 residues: CASSLGYLSGNTIYF. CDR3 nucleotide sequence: TGTGCCAGCAGCCTGGGGTATCTCTCTGGAAACACCATATATTTT.

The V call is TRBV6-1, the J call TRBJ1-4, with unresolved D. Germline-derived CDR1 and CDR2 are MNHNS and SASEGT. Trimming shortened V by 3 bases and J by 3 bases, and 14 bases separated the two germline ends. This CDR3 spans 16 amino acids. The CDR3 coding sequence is TGTGCCAGCAGTGATCCAGGTTTCGTGCCTAATGAAAAACTGTTTTTT. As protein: CASSDPGFVPNEKLFF.

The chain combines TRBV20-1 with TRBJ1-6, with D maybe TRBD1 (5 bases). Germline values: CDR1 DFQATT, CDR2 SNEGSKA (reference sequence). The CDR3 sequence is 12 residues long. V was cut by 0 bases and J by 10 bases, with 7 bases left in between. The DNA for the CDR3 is TGCAGTGCTAGAGATCAGGGATCACCCCTCCACTTT. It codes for CSARDQGSPLHF.

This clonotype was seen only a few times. This CDR3 is CASSLHPGAGGGGELFF. CDR3 DNA sequence: TGTGCCAGCAGTTTACACCCGGGAGCCGGTGGGGGCGGGGAGCTGTTTTTT. The chain joins TRBV28 to TRBJ2-2, with D tentatively TRBD2 (6 bases). CDR3 length equals 17 residues. With 2 bases removed from V and 7 bases from J, the gap between germline ends came to 20 bases. Germline V gene lookup returns CDR1 MDHEN and CDR2 SYDVKM. Looking up the rest from reference TRBV28 and TRBJ2-2 gives the full variable domain: DVKVTQSSRYLVKRTGEKVFLECVQDMDHENMFWYRQDPGLGLRLIYFSYDVKMKEKGDIPEGYSVSREKKERFSLILESASTNQTSMYLCASSLHPGAGGGGELFFGEGSRLTVL.

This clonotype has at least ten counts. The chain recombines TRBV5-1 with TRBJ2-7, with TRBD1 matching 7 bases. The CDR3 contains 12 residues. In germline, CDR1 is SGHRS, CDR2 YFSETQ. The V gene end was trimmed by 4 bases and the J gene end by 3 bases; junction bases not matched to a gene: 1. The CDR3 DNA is TGCGCCAGCAGCAGGGACAGCTACGAGCAGTACTTC. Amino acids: CASSRDSYEQYF.

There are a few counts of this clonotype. Written as DNA, the CDR3 is TGTGCCAGCAGCGTAGGACCCGAAAATGAGCAGTTCTTC. This sequence encodes CASSVGPENEQFF. This chain connects TRBV9 to TRBJ2-1; no clear D gene. Per germline, CDR1 SGDLS and CDR2 YYNGEE. The CDR3 spans 13 residues. V dropped 0 bases and J dropped 7 bases, with 8 bases sitting between them.

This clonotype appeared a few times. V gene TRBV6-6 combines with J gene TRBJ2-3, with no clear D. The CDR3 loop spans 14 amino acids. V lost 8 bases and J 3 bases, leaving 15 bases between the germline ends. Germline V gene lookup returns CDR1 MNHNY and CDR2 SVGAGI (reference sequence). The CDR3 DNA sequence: TGTGCCAGCCAATGGCGGTTCGGGACAGATACGCAGTATTTT. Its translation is CASQWRFGTDTQYF.

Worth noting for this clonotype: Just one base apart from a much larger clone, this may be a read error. CDR3 region: CAISESRDSPLHF. In DNA form, the CDR3 reads TGTGCCATCAGTGAGTCGCGGGACTCACCCCTCCACTTT. J is TRBJ1-6 and V is TRBV10-3; maybe TRBD1 (5 bases). The germline gives CDR1 ENHRY, CDR2 SYGVKD. The CDR3 is 13 residues long. V lost 0 bases to trimming and J lost 10 bases, with 7 bases between them.

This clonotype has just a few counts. DNA for the CDR3: TGTGCCAGTAGCTTTCCCGGCTGGGGTCCCTTGCCCTTCGTGAACACCGGGGAGCTGTTTTTT. Its protein product is CASSFPGWGPLPFVNTGELFF. The J gene is TRBJ2-2, the V gene TRBV19; no clear D. The CDR3 contains 21 residues. Germline V gene lookup returns CDR1 LNHDA and CDR2 SQIVND (reference sequence). V dropped 6 bases and J dropped 1 base, with 30 bases sitting between them. Full variable domain (outside the CDR3, taken from reference TRBV19 and TRBJ2-2): DGGITQSPKYLFRKEGQNVTLSCEQNLNHDAMYWYRQDPGQGLRLIYYSQIVNDFQKGDIAEGYSVSREKKESFPLTVTSAQKNPTAFYLCASSFPGWGPLPFVNTGELFFGEGSRLTVL.

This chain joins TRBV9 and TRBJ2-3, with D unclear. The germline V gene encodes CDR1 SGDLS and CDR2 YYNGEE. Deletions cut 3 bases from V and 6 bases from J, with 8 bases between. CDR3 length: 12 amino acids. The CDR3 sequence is CASSASPDTQYF. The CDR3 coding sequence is TGTGCCAGCAGCGCCTCACCCGATACGCAGTATTTT.

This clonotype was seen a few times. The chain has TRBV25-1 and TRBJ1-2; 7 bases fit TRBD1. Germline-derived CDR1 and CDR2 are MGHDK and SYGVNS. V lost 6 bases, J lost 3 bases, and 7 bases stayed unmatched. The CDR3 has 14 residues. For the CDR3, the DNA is TGTGCCAGCAGCTTCACAGGGGTGCACTATGGCTACACCTTC. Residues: CASSFTGVHYGYTF.

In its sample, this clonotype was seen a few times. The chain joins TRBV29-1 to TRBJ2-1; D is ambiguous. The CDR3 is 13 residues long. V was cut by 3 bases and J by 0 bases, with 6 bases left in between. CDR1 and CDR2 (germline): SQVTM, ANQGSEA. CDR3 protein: CSVDASSYNEQFF. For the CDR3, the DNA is TGCAGCGTTGATGCTAGCTCCTACAATGAGCAGTTCTTC.

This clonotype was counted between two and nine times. CDR3 bases: TGTGCCAGCACCCACAGCTACTCTGGAAACACCATATATTTT. Translated, it gives CASTHSYSGNTIYF. The genes are TRBV6-1 and TRBJ1-3; D gene unclear. V lost 7 bases and J 0 bases, leaving 10 bases between the germline ends. In germline, CDR1 is MNHNS, CDR2 SASEGT. The CDR3 is made up of 14 amino acids.

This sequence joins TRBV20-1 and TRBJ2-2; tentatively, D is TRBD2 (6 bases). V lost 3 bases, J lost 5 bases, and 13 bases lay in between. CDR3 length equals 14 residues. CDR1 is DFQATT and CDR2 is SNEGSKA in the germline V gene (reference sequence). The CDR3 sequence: CSARLTSKTGELFF. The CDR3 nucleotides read TGCAGTGCTAGGTTGACTAGTAAAACCGGGGAGCTGTTTTTT.

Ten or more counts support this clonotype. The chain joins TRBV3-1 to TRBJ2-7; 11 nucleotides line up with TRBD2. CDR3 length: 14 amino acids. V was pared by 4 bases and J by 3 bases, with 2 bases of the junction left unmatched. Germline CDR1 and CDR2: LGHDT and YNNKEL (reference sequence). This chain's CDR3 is CASSLTSGNYEQYF. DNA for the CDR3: TGTGCCAGCAGCCTGACTAGCGGGAACTACGAGCAGTACTTC.

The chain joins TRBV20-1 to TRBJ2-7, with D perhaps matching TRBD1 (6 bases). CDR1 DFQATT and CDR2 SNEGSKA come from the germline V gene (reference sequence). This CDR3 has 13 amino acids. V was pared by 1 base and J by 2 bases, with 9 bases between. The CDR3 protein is CSARARGPYEQYF. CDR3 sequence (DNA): TGCAGTGCTAGAGCCAGGGGTCCCTACGAGCAGTACTTC.

This CDR3 is CASKGTGGADTQYF. Here the CDR3 DNA reads TGCGCCAGCAAGGGGACAGGGGGAGCAGATACGCAGTATTTT. This chain uses TRBV5-1 with TRBJ2-3; TRBD1 agrees at 11 bases. After removal of 6 bases from V and 4 bases from J, the junction contained 4 bases not matched to a gene. The CDR3 consists of 14 residues. Germline values: CDR1 SGHRS, CDR2 YFSETQ.

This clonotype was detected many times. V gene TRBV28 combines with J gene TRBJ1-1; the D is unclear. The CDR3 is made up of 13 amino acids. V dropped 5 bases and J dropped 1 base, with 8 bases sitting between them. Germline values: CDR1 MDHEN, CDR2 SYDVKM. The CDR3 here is CASSPHQNTEAFF. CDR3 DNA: TGTGCCAGCAGTCCCCACCAGAACACTGAAGCTTTCTTT.

CDR3 in amino acids: CAGKTANYGYTF. The CDR3 DNA sequence: TGTGCCGGGAAGACAGCTAACTATGGCTACACCTTC. V and J are TRBV28 and TRBJ1-2; possible D gene TRBD1, 5 bases. The germline V gene has CDR1 MDHEN and CDR2 SYDVKM. V dropped 11 bases and J dropped 0 bases, with 10 bases sitting between them. The CDR3 has 12 amino acids.

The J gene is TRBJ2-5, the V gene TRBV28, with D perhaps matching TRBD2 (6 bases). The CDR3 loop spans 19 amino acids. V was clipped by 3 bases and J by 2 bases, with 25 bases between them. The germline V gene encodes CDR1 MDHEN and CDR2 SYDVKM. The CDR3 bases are TGTGCCAGCAGTTTTGGTCGGGAGCAACTCGAAACCCCTCAAGAGACCCAGTACTTC. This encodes CASSFGREQLETPQETQYF.

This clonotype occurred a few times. In DNA form, the CDR3 reads TGTGCCAGCAGCTTTAGTCTCGTTGGGGAAAAACTGTTTTTT. Translation: CASSFSLVGEKLFF. The chain uses TRBV5-6 and TRBJ1-4, with D hard to call. From germline, CDR1 is SGHDT and CDR2 YYEEEE. V lost 2 bases and J 8 bases, leaving 13 bases between the germline ends. The CDR3 consists of 14 residues. The complete variable domain, with remaining parts taken from reference TRBV5-6 and TRBJ1-4, reads DAGVTQSPTHLIKTRGQQVTLRCSPKSGHDTVSWYQQALGQGPQFIFQYYEEEERQRGNFPDRFSGHQFPNYSSELNVNALLLGDSALYLCASSFSLVGEKLFFGSGTQLSVL.

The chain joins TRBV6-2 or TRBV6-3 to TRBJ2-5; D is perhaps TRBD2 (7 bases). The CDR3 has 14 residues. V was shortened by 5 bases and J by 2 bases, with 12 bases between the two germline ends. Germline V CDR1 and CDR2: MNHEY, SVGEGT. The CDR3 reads CASSTRGGQETQYF. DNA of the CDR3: TGTGCCAGCAGTACGAGGGGGGGACAAGAGACCCAGTACTTC.